This TCR beta chain stems from a study of cytomegalovirus exposure and HLA in healthy donors. Across the study: Unique TCRs from HLA-typed donors, 70 million to 100 million of them, were held in an early data release. Study conclusions and caveats: Presence/absence analyses rested on an assumption that sequencing depth was roughly uniform across donors. In a later analysis, CMV-associated beta chains were mostly HLA-associated, it appeared. A few of the chains that were CMV-associated were confirmed in vitro to be specific for CMV antigens.

The primer mix had 60 Vbeta and 13 Jbeta primers. Method: immunoSEQ multiplex PCR; TCRdb's copy keeps in-frame clones and lacks some. The table records about 190,000 clones, around 79% of them present only once. V was cut by 4 bases and J by 8 bases, with 10 bases left in between. CDR3 length: 12 residues. Germline values: CDR1 SGHNT, CDR2 YYREEE (reference sequence). Regarding this clone: Its specificity is unknown.

The V gene is TRBV5-4, the J gene TRBJ2-1; TRBD2 might be the D (5 bases). Input material: PBMCs. This clonotype was sampled from a woman aged 18-29 years in good health and CMV-seronegative. The CDR3 spells CASSLPRDEQFF. CDR3 coding DNA: TGTGCCAGCAGCCTCCCGCGGGATGAGCAGTTCTTC.